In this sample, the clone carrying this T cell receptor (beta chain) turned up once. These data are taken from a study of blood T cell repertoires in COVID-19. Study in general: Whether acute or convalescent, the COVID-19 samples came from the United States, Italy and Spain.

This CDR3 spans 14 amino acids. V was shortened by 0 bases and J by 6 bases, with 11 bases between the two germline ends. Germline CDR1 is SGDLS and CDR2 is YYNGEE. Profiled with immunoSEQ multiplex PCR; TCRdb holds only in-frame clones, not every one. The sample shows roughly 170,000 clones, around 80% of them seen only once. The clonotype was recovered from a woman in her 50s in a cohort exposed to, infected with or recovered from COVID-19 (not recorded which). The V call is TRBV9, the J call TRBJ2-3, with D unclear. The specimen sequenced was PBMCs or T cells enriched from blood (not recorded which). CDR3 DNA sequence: TGTGCCAGCAGCGTAGGACCGACTGAGGATACGCAGTATTTT. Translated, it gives CASSVGPTEDTQYF. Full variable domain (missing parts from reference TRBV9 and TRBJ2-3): DSGVTQTPKHLITATGQRVTLRCSPRSGDLSVYWYQQSLDQGLQFLIQYYNGEERAKGNILERFSAQQFPDLHSELNLSSLELGDSALYFCASSVGPTEDTQYFGPGTRLTVL.